This T cell receptor beta chain came from a study of regulatory T cells in long-lasting Graves disease. Both iRepertoire HTBI primers and Arm-PCR of CDR3 regions were used to build the TCR beta libraries. TCRdb called the multiplex PCR reads again in MiXCR, with one record for every CDR3 protein. The sample has a few hundred thousand distinct CDR3 sequences; 20% to 25% are singletons. Regarding this clonotype: As yet, its antigen is unknown.

This sample's time point: persistent/refractory GD, antithyroid drugs over 5 years with positive TRAb. TCR sequences were obtained from RNA taken from PBMCs. Findings and limits, study-wide: Among the persistent patients, 2,500 to 3,000 public clonotypes were shared, more than the roughly 990 shared among new patients.

There are 13 residues in the CDR3. Germline CDR1 LNHNV, CDR2 YYDKDF (reference sequence). V lost 0 bases to trimming and J lost 2 bases, with 5 bases between them. This receptor was taken from a female donor with Graves disease. The chain links TRBV15 to TRBJ2-7; no clear D. Material: peripheral blood mononuclear cells (PBMCs), obtained when the disease was refractory, from a patient treated with antithyroid drugs. CDR3 protein: CATSRDRTYEQYF. The CDR3 DNA reads as TGTGCCACCAGCAGAGATCGAACCTACGAGCAGTACTTC.